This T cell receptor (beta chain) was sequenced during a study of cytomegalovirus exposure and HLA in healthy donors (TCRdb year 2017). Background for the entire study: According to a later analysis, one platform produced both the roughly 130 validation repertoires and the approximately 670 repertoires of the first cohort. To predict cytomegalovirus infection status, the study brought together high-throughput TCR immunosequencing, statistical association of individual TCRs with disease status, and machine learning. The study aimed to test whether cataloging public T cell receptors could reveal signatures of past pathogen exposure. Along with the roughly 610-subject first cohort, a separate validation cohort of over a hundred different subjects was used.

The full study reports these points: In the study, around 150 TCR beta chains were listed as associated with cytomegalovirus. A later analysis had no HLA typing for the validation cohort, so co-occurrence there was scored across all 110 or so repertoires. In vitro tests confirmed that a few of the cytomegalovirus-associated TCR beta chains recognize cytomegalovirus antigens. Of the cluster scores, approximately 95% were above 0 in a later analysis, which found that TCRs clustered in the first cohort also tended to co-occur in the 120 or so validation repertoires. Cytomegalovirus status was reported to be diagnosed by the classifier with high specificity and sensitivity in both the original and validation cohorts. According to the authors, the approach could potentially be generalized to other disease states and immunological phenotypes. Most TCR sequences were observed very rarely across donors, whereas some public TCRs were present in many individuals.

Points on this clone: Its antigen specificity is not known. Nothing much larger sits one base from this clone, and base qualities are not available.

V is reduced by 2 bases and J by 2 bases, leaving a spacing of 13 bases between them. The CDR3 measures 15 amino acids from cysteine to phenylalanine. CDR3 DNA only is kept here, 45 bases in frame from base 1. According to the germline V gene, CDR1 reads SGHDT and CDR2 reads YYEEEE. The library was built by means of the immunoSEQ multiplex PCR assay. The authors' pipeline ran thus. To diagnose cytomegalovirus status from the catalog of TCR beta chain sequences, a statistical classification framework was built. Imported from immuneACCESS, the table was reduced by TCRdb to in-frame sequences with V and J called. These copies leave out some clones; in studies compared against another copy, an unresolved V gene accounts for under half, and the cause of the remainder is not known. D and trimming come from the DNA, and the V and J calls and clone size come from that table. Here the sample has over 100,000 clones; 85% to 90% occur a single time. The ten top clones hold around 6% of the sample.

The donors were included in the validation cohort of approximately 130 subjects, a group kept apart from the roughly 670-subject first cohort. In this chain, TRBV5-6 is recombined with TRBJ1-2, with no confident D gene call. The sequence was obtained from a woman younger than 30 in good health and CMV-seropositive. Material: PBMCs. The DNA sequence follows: TGTGCCAGCAGCTTCTTCACAGTCGGAAACTATGGCTACACCTTC. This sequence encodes CASSFFTVGNYGYTF.